This passage covers 26 T cell receptor beta chains from one sample sequenced in a study of CD8 T cells in ankylosing spondylitis. TCRdb processed the 5' RACE reads anew with MiXCR; each CDR3 protein has one entry. The sample contains hundreds of thousands of distinct CDR3 sequences, about 13% of which appear only once. The antigens for these receptors are not known. Study-level results: What appeared characteristic of ankylosing spondylitis blood was a TCR beta motif of several highly homologous variants.

The sequencing sample was made of blood, either unsorted or a sorted T cell fraction (not recorded which). The source is a male donor with ankylosing spondylitis.

The sample holds a few counts of this clonotype. The chain is built from TRBV10-3 and TRBJ2-1, with 9 bases aligning to TRBD2. The CDR3 covers 16 residues. Per the germline V gene, CDR1 is ENHRY and CDR2 is SYGVKD. V dropped 3 bases and J dropped 8; count of bases not matched to a gene: 11. The CDR3 DNA reads as TGTGCCATCAGTGACCCGGGACTAGCCTCTCGCGATGAGCAGTTCTTC. It is translated as CAISDPGLASRDEQFF.

J is TRBJ2-5 and V is TRBV25-1, with D unclear. CDR3 size: 14 residues. With 3 bases removed from V and 1 base from J, the gap between germline ends came to 9 bases. The germline gives CDR1 MGHDK, CDR2 SYGVNS. The CDR3 coding sequence is TGTGCCAGCAGTGAGATACAGCTCCAAGAGACCCAGTACTTC. Amino acid sequence: CASSEIQLQETQYF.

This clonotype was detected only a few times. The rearrangement links TRBV29-1 to TRBJ1-2, with a weak D call TRBD1 (6 bases). This CDR3 region has 14 residues. V was shortened by 4 bases and J by 0 bases, with 12 bases between the two germline ends. Per the germline V gene, CDR1 is SQVTM and CDR2 is ANQGSEA. CDR3 DNA: TGCAGCGTTGGTAACAGGGTAGCTAACTATGGCTACACCTTC. This gives the protein CSVGNRVANYGYTF. Complete variable domain (other parts from reference TRBV29-1 and TRBJ1-2): SAVISQKPSRDICQRGTSLTIQCQVDSQVTMMFWYRQQPGQSLTLIATANQGSEATYESGFVIDKFPISRPNLTFSTLTVSNMSPEDSSIYLCSVGNRVANYGYTFGSGTRLTVV.

This clonotype turned up a few times. V is TRBV6-5 and J is TRBJ1-2; 7 nucleotides align to TRBD1. The V and J ends lost 1 base and 7 bases, in that order; junction bases with no gene match: 6. CDR1 and CDR2 from the germline V gene are MNHEY and SVGAGI. The CDR3 is made up of 14 amino acids. CDR3 DNA sequence: TGTGCCAGCAGTTACTGGCAGGGGGTTTGTGGCTACACCTTC. Its protein is CASSYWQGVCGYTF.

This chain links TRBV11-2 with TRBJ2-5; D not resolved. The V gene lost 5 bases and the J gene lost 5 bases, with 24 bases spanning the gap. CDR1 and CDR2 (germline): SGHAT, FQNNGV. This CDR3 contains 17 residues. The CDR3 sequence: CASSRISDWHRAETQYF. CDR3 DNA sequence: TGTGCCAGCAGCCGCATCTCGGATTGGCATCGGGCGGAGACCCAGTACTTC.

This chain joins TRBV7-8 and TRBJ2-1, with 8 bases aligning to TRBD2. This CDR3 has 16 amino acids. Looked up from germline, CDR1 is SGHVS and CDR2 is FQNEAQ. J was trimmed by 4 bases and V by 3 bases; bases with no gene match: 8. The CDR3 here is CASSFSGGPKYNEQFF. CDR3 nucleotides: TGTGCCAGCAGCTTCTCGGGAGGGCCGAAGTACAATGAGCAGTTCTTC.

The chain links TRBV11-2 to TRBJ2-1; 7 positions agree with TRBD1. The trim removed 5 bases at V and 8 bases at J, leaving 6 bases unmatched. Looked up from germline, CDR1 is SGHAT and CDR2 is FQNNGV. This CDR3 spans 13 amino acids. The CDR3 sequence is CASSNRGFDEQFF. The CDR3 coding sequence is TGTGCCAGCAGCAACAGGGGTTTCGATGAGCAGTTCTTC.

CDR3 DNA sequence: TGTGCCAGCAGCCAAACAGGGGGTGAAGGTGAAAAACTGTTTTTT. It specifies CASSQTGGEGEKLFF. The rearrangement links TRBV3-1 to TRBJ1-4; 8 bases map to TRBD1. Looked up from germline, CDR1 is LGHDT and CDR2 is YNNKEL (reference sequence). The CDR3 totals 15 residues. The ends lost 2 bases at V and 7 bases at J; junction bases unmatched: 6.

The table lists this clonotype with many counts. In DNA form, the CDR3 reads TGTGCCAGCAGCCAAGGAGGACCGCGGAGCTCAGCCAAAAACATTCAGTACTTC. Its protein is CASSQGGPRSSAKNIQYF. The chain recombines TRBV4-2 with TRBJ2-4; no clear D. The V end lost 1 base, the J end lost 0 bases, and 16 bases lay between the germline ends. The CDR3 sequence is 18 residues long. Germline CDR1 LGHNA, CDR2 YNFKEQ.

The chain combines TRBV6-5 with TRBJ2-1, with D uncertain. CDR3 length: 14 residues. CDR1 is MNHEY, CDR2 SVGAGI, per germline. Between the trimmed V and J ends, which lost 2 bases and 6 bases, there was a span of 11 bases. As DNA, the CDR3 is TGTGCCAGCAGTTACACCCGGCTTAGCAATGAGCAGTTCTTC. Amino acid sequence: CASSYTRLSNEQFF.

This chain connects TRBV5-8 to TRBJ1-5, with 8 bases that match TRBD1. The CDR3 is made up of 16 amino acids. The ends lost 3 bases at V and 0 bases at J; junction bases unmatched: 5. Germline CDR1 reads SGHTS; CDR2 reads YDEGEE. The CDR3, as DNA: TGTGCCAGCAGCTATGACAGGGGTTATAGCAATCAGCCCCAGCATTTT. Translation gives CASSYDRGYSNQPQHF. Filled out from reference TRBV5-8 and TRBJ1-5, the complete variable domain reads EAGVTQSPTHLIKTRGQQATLRCSPISGHTSVYWYQQALGLGLQFLLWYDEGEERNRGNFPPRFSGRQFPNYSSELNVNALELEDSALYLCASSYDRGYSNQPQHFGDGTRLSIL.

This rearrangement joins TRBV27 to TRBJ2-5; TRBD1 matches 7 bases. The V and J ends lost 0 bases and 5 bases, in that order; junction bases with no gene match: 6. This CDR3 region has 15 residues. Germline CDR1 is MNHEY and CDR2 is SMNVEV (reference sequence). CDR3 region: CASSLSDRAWETQYF. The CDR3 bases are TGTGCCAGCAGTTTATCTGACAGGGCTTGGGAGACCCAGTACTTC.

The chain recombines TRBV4-2 with TRBJ2-1, with D uncertain. V was shortened by 3 bases and J by 3 bases, with 9 bases between the two germline ends. The CDR3 covers 14 residues. The V gene's germline CDR1 is LGHNA and CDR2 YNFKEQ. The CDR3 sequence: CASSQGMDYNEQFF. In DNA form, the CDR3 reads TGTGCCAGCAGCCAGGGGATGGACTACAATGAGCAGTTCTTC.

The table lists this clonotype with a few counts. The V gene is TRBV13, the J gene TRBJ1-2, with TRBD1 identical over 12 bases. The CDR3 runs 18 residues. V lost 5 bases, J lost 4 bases, and 14 bases stayed unmatched. Germline CDR1 and CDR2: PRHDT and FYEKMQ (reference sequence). This CDR3 is CASSPNPGTGGAIYGYTF. CDR3 nucleotide sequence: TGTGCCAGCAGCCCTAACCCCGGGACAGGGGGCGCGATCTATGGCTACACCTTC.

The rearrangement uses TRBV5-1 and TRBJ1-1, with 8 nucleotides matching TRBD1. The CDR3 is made up of 15 amino acids. The V and J ends lost 1 base and 2 bases, in that order; junction bases with no gene match: 4. Germline V gene data show CDR1 as SGHRS and CDR2 as YFSETQ. The CDR3, as DNA: TGCGCCAGCAGCTTGTCAGGGGGCATCAACACTGAAGCTTTCTTT. Translating gives CASSLSGGINTEAFF.

The sample holds many counts of this clonotype. This chain connects TRBV15 to TRBJ1-5; 8 nucleotides align to TRBD1. The V gene end was trimmed by 9 bases and the J gene end by 2 bases; junction bases not matched to a gene: 3. The CDR3 is 13 residues long. The germline V gene has CDR1 LNHNV and CDR2 YYDKDF (reference sequence). The CDR3 nucleotides are TGTGCCACTCAGGGGGCCGGCAATCAGCCCCAGCATTTT. It yields the protein CATQGAGNQPQHF.

This clonotype showed up many times. This chain uses TRBV20-1 with TRBJ2-3; TRBD2 might be the D (5 bases). The CDR3 consists of 16 residues. V was cut by 0 bases and J by 0 bases, with 13 bases left in between. CDR1 and CDR2 from the germline V gene are DFQATT and SNEGSKA (reference sequence). As DNA, the CDR3 is TGCAGTGCTAGAGATTCGCGGGTAGCTAGCACAGATACGCAGTATTTT. It specifies CSARDSRVASTDTQYF.

The table lists this clonotype with many counts. CDR3 nucleotides: TGTGCCAGCAGCCCCTCGCGAGAGTGGGCAGATACGCAGTATTTT. Its protein is CASSPSREWADTQYF. The chain carries TRBV7-9 and TRBJ2-3, with D unresolved. V lost 5 bases, J lost 4 bases, and 16 bases lay in between. Germline V gene sequence: CDR1 SEHNR, CDR2 FQNEAQ (reference sequence). The CDR3 has 15 amino acids.

This clonotype occurred many times. J is TRBJ1-5 and V is TRBV5-1, with D perhaps TRBD1 (6 bases). The CDR3 covers 14 residues. Looked up from germline, CDR1 is SGHRS and CDR2 is YFSETQ. Trimming cost V 5 bases and J 1 base, with 10 bases left between them. Here the CDR3 DNA reads TGCGCCAGCAGTCAAGGGGGAAGCAATCAGCCCCAGCATTTT. This codes for CASSQGGSNQPQHF.

This chain joins TRBV4-1 and TRBJ2-1; 9 bases agree with TRBD2. Germline CDR1 MGHRA, CDR2 YSYEKL. There are 17 residues in the CDR3. V lost 5 bases to trimming and J lost 4 bases; unmatched junction nucleotides: 12. This chain's CDR3 is CASSSQSLAGLYNEQFF. The CDR3 DNA sequence: TGCGCCAGCAGCTCGCAATCTCTAGCGGGACTTTACAATGAGCAGTTCTTC.

V and J are TRBV3-1 and TRBJ2-5; no definite D call. CDR3 length: 15 amino acids. Germline lookup yields CDR1 LGHDT and CDR2 YNNKEL (reference sequence). V gave up 0 bases and J gave up 1 base, with 9 bases separating them. The CDR3 DNA reads as TGTGCCAGCAGCCAAGATCCCAACATCCAAGAGACCCAGTACTTC. It specifies CASSQDPNIQETQYF.

This clonotype was detected a few times. The gene calls are TRBV2 and TRBJ2-7, with TRBD2 matching 9 bases. Germline CDR1 reads SNHLY; CDR2 reads FYNNEI. The CDR3 runs 12 residues. The V gene end was trimmed by 11 bases and the J gene end by 5 bases; junction bases not matched to a gene: 7. CDR3: CAPGGRENEQYV. CDR3 coding DNA: TGTGCCCCCGGCGGGAGGGAAAACGAGCAGTACGTC.

V is TRBV6-1 and J is TRBJ2-3; TRBD2 might be the D (6 bases). This CDR3 has 14 amino acids. Germline CDR1 is MNHNS and CDR2 is SASEGT. V was cut by 6 bases and J by 2 bases, with 12 bases left in between. CDR3 sequence: CASSRGLTTDTQYF. In nucleotides, the CDR3 is TGTGCCAGCAGCCGCGGACTAACCACAGATACGCAGTATTTT.

The chain combines TRBV7-2 with TRBJ2-5; 12 bases are a match to TRBD1. This CDR3 comprises 16 residues. Looked up from germline, CDR1 is SGHTA and CDR2 is FQGNSA. V was pared by 2 bases and J by 4 bases, with 5 bases of the junction left unmatched. The CDR3 region is CASSLYGTGGRETQYF. DNA for the CDR3: TGTGCCAGCAGCTTATATGGGACAGGGGGCCGAGAGACCCAGTACTTC.

The chain uses TRBV3-1 and TRBJ1-5; TRBD1 is a possible D gene (5 bases). The CDR3 totals 17 residues. CDR1 and CDR2 (germline): LGHDT, YNNKEL (reference sequence). V was cut by 1 base and J by 2 bases, with 15 bases left in between. The CDR3, as DNA: TGTGCCAGCAGCCAAGGGTTTAGGGGAGGTGGCAATCAGCCCCAGCATTTT. This codes for CASSQGFRGGGNQPQHF.

The chain's CDR3 is CASSDAGLAVSYEQYF. Here the CDR3 DNA reads TGCGCCAGCAGCGATGCGGGACTAGCGGTTTCCTACGAGCAGTACTTC. The gene calls are TRBV10-1 and TRBJ2-7, with 11 bases matching TRBD2. Germline V gives CDR1 WNHNN, CDR2 SYGVQD (reference sequence). The CDR3 is 16 residues long. With 6 bases clipped from V and 1 base from J, the junction kept 8 bases outside the gene matches.